Each of the 18 T cell receptor beta chains below was sequenced from the same sample in a study of blood T cell repertoires in COVID-19 (dated by TCRdb to 2020 to 2022). Library creation used the immunoSEQ multiplex PCR assay. Sourced from immuneACCESS, this table was stored by TCRdb with only in-frame sequences that have V and J called. A share of the clones is absent; for the studies checked, an unresolved V gene accounts for under half, and the remainder has no known explanation. The sample table contains roughly 240,000 clones; only one count was recorded for around 90% of them. Just over 0.85% of the sample belongs to the ten largest clones. Input material: PBMCs or T cells enriched from blood (not recorded which). The source is a man in his fifties or sixties who had been exposed to COVID-19.

The chain carries TRBV7-3 and TRBJ2-1; no definite D call. Trimming stripped 4 bases from V and 0 bases from J, with 7 bases between. CDR3 length: 14 amino acids. Germline V gives CDR1 SGHTA, CDR2 FQGTGA. The CDR3 DNA reads as TGTGCCAGCAGCTCGTCCAGCTCCTACAATGAGCAGTTCTTC. This translates into CASSSSSSYNEQFF.

The V gene is TRBV6-5, the J gene TRBJ1-6; D gene uncertain. Germline lookup yields CDR1 MNHEY and CDR2 SVGAGI. This CDR3 contains 16 residues. Between the trimmed V and J ends, which lost 0 bases and 5 bases, there was a span of 11 bases. In DNA form, the CDR3 reads TGTGCCAGCAGTTACTCGAGGATCCAAAATAATTCACCCCTCCACTTT. It codes for CASSYSRIQNNSPLHF.

The V call is TRBV2, the J call TRBJ1-4, with 9 bases lining up with TRBD1. V shed 5 bases, J shed 6 bases, and the junction held 4 bases outside the gene matches. CDR3 length: 14 residues. The germline CDR1 and CDR2 sequences are SNHLY and FYNNEI. CDR3 residues: CASSRTGVDEKLFF. CDR3 DNA sequence: TGTGCCAGCAGTCGGACAGGGGTGGATGAAAAACTGTTTTTT.

This chain connects TRBV9 to TRBJ1-2; the match to TRBD1 covers 8 bases. Germline CDR1 SGDLS, CDR2 YYNGEE. The CDR3 loop spans 15 amino acids. V shed 3 bases, J shed 0 bases, and the junction held 4 bases outside the gene matches. DNA of the CDR3: TGTGCCAGCAGCGCTTGGACAGGGCCTAACTATGGCTACACCTTC. Translated, it gives CASSAWTGPNYGYTF.

This chain uses TRBV3-1 (or the pseudogene TRBV3-2) with TRBJ1-4; D might be TRBD1 (6 bases). Germline CDR1 and CDR2: LGHDT and YNNKEL (reference sequence). The V end was cut by 8 bases, the J end by 1 base, with 17 bases between. The CDR3 spans 16 residues. The CDR3 is CASFPGVGRTNEKLFF. For the CDR3, the DNA is TGTGCCAGCTTTCCAGGGGTCGGACGAACTAATGAAAAACTGTTTTTT.

The chain is built from TRBV7-9 and TRBJ1-1; the D gene is possibly TRBD1 (5 bases). Germline V gene sequence: CDR1 SEHNR, CDR2 FQNEAQ (reference sequence). The CDR3 runs 14 residues. The V and J ends lost 7 bases and 1 base respectively, with 13 bases between them. CDR3 coding DNA: TGTGCCAGCACCAACCTGGGGGGGAACACTGAAGCTTTCTTT. It specifies CASTNLGGNTEAFF.

The gene calls are TRBV10-2 and TRBJ1-2; D unresolved. Trimming took 5 bases from V and 8 from J, leaving 15 bases between them. Germline V gives CDR1 WSHSY, CDR2 SAAADI. The CDR3 sequence is 13 residues long. The CDR3 is CASSQGAGWGYTF. The CDR3 nucleotides are TGCGCCAGCAGTCAAGGCGCGGGCTGGGGCTACACCTTC.

The genes are TRBV27 and TRBJ2-1; TRBD1 might be the D (5 bases). The CDR3 sequence is 15 residues long. Per the germline V gene, CDR1 is MNHEY and CDR2 is SMNVEV (reference sequence). Trimming removed 3 bases at V and 8 bases at J, with 17 bases between. The CDR3 is CASSFSQGIMYEQFF. In DNA, the CDR3 is TGTGCCAGCAGTTTTTCCCAGGGAATCATGTATGAGCAGTTCTTC.

This clone has a single count. The chain couples TRBV6-6 to TRBJ1-2; D is unclear. This CDR3 is built from 13 residues. Between the trimmed V and J ends, which lost 5 bases and 8 bases, there was a span of 15 bases. CDR1 is MNHNY and CDR2 is SVGAGI in the germline V gene (reference sequence). The CDR3 region is CASSADSRGGYTF. The CDR3 coding sequence is TGTGCCAGCAGTGCCGACTCAAGAGGAGGCTACACCTTC.

The chain employs TRBV5-1 and TRBJ1-1, with TRBD1 identical over 10 bases. V shed 4 bases and J 6 bases; nucleotides not matched to a gene: 6. The CDR3 consists of 14 residues. Per the germline V gene, CDR1 is SGHRS and CDR2 is YFSETQ. CDR3 protein: CASSAGQGGSEAFF. For the CDR3, the DNA is TGCGCCAGCAGCGCCGGACAGGGGGGCTCTGAAGCTTTCTTT.

The chain couples TRBV5-1 to TRBJ1-2, with D possibly being TRBD1 (5 bases). The CDR3 spans 14 residues. Per germline, CDR1 SGHRS and CDR2 YFSETQ. The ends were cut back, 2 bases at V and 3 bases at J, with 11 bases in the middle. CDR3 bases: TGCGCCAGCAGCTTCTACAGGATAGACTATGGCTACACCTTC. This sequence encodes CASSFYRIDYGYTF.

The chain is built from TRBV27 and TRBJ1-1; D ambiguous. Germline lookup yields CDR1 MNHEY and CDR2 SMNVEV (reference sequence). The CDR3 has 11 residues. Trimming left V 4 bases short and J 4 bases short, with 4 bases between. CDR3 coding DNA: TGTGCCAGCAGTTCGGGCACTGAAGCTTTCTTT. Its translation is CASSSGTEAFF.

The rearrangement uses TRBV27 and TRBJ2-2; 8 nucleotides align to TRBD2. The V gene end was trimmed by 7 bases and the J gene end by 4 bases; junction bases not matched to a gene: 8. This CDR3 contains 15 residues. Germline lookup yields CDR1 MNHEY and CDR2 SMNVEV (reference sequence). This chain's CDR3 is CASILSGEGTGELFF. The CDR3 bases are TGTGCCAGCATTCTTAGCGGGGAAGGCACCGGGGAGCTGTTTTTT.

The table lists this clone with a count of one. The chain is built from TRBV29-1 and TRBJ2-3; 7 bases align to TRBD2. CDR3 length: 15 amino acids. V lost 6 bases and J lost 0; bases outside the gene matches: 9. CDR1 is SQVTM, CDR2 ANQGSEA, per germline. The CDR3 here is CSVHKAGTSTDTQYF. DNA of the CDR3: TGCAGCGTGCATAAAGCGGGGACTAGCACAGATACGCAGTATTTT.

The rearrangement links TRBV9 to TRBJ1-4; D uncertain. The CDR3 extends over 14 amino acids. In germline, CDR1 is SGDLS, CDR2 YYNGEE. The V gene lost 2 bases and the J gene lost 2 bases, with 7 bases spanning the gap. The chain's CDR3 is CASSVDNTNEKLFF. CDR3 coding DNA: TGTGCCAGCAGCGTCGACAACACTAATGAAAAACTGTTTTTT.

In nucleotides, the CDR3 is TGTGCCAGCACCCTCACTAGCGGGATTGAGACCCAGTACTTC. It yields the protein CASTLTSGIETQYF. The rearrangement links TRBV11-3 to TRBJ2-5, with 10 nucleotides matching TRBD2. Germline V gene sequence: CDR1 SGHNT, CDR2 YENEEA. The CDR3 totals 14 residues. J was trimmed by 5 bases and V by 7 bases; bases with no gene match: 7.

Written as DNA, the CDR3 is TGTGCCAGTAGTATTTCCGACTCAGGGGGATATCAGCCCCAGCATTTT. Protein sequence: CASSISDSGGYQPQHF. This chain uses TRBV19 with TRBJ1-5; TRBD1 agrees at 7 bases. The junction had 10 bases not matched to a gene; V was cut back by 3 bases and J by 5 bases. The CDR3 extends over 16 amino acids. Germline V CDR1 and CDR2: LNHDA, SQIVND (reference sequence).

The chain carries TRBV9 and TRBJ2-1; 12 bases line up with TRBD2. This CDR3 region has 17 residues. The V gene end was trimmed by 3 bases and the J gene end by 1 base; junction bases not matched to a gene: 5. CDR1 and CDR2 (germline): SGDLS, YYNGEE. The chain's CDR3 is CASSATSGSWSYNEQFF. CDR3 nucleotides: TGTGCCAGCAGCGCGACTAGCGGGAGTTGGTCCTACAATGAGCAGTTCTTC.